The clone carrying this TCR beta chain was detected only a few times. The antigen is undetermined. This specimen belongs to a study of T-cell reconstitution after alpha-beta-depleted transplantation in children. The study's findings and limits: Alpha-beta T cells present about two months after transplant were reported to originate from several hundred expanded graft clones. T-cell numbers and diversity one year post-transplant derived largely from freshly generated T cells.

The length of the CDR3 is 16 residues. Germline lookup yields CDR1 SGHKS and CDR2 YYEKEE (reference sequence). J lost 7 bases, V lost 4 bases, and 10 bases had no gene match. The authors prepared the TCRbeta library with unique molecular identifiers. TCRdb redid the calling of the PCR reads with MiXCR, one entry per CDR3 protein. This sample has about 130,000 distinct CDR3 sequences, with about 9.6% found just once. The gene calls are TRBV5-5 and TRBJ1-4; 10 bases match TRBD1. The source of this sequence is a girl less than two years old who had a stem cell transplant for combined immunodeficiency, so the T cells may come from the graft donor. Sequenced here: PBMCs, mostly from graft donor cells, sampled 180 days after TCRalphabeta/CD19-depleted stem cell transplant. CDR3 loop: CASSSLRTGGSEKLFF. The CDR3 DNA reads TGTGCCAGCAGCAGCCTACGGACAGGGGGGAGTGAAAAACTGTTTTTT.